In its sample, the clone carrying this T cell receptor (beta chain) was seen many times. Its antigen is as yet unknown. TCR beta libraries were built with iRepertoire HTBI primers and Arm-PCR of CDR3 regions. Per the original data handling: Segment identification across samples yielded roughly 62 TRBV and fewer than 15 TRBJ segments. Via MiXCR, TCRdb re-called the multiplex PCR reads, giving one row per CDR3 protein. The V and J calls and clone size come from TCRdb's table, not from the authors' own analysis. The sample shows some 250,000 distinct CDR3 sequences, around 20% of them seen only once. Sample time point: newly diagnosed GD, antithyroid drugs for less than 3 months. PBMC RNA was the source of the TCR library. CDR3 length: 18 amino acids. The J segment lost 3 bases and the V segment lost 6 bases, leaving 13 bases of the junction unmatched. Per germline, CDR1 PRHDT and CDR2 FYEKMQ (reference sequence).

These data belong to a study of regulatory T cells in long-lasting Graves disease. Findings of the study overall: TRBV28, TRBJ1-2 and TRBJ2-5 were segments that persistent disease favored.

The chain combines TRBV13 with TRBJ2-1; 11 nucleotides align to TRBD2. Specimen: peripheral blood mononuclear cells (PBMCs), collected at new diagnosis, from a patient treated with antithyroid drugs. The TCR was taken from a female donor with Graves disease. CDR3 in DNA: TGTGCCAGCAGACAGGGGACTAGCGGACAGTTCCTCTACAATGAGCAGTTCTTC. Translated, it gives CASRQGTSGQFLYNEQFF.